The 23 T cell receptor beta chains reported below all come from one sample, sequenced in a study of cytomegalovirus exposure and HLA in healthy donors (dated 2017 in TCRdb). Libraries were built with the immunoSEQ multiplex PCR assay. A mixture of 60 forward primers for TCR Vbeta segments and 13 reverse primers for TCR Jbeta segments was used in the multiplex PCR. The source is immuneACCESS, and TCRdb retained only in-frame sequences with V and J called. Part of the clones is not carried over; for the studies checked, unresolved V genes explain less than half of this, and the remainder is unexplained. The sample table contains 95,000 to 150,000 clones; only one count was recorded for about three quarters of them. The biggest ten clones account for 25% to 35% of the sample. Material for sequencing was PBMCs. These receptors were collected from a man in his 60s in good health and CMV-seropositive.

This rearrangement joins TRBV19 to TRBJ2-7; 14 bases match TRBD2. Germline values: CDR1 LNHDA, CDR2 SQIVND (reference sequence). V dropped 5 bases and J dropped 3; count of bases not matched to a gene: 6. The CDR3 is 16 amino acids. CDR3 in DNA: TGTGCCAGTAGTTCGGTGGGGACTAGCGGGAGCTACGAGCAGTACTTC. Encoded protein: CASSSVGTSGSYEQYF. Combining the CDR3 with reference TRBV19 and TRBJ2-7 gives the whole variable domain DGGITQSPKYLFRKEGQNVTLSCEQNLNHDAMYWYRQDPGQGLRLIYYSQIVNDFQKGDIAEGYSVSREKKESFPLTVTSAQKNPTAFYLCASSSVGTSGSYEQYFGPGTRLTVT.

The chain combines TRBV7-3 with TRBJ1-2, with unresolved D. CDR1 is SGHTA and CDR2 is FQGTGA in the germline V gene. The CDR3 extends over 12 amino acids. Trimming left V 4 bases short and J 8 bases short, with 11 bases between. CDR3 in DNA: TGTGCCAGCAGCTCCTCCGGGTCGGGCTACACCTTC. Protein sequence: CASSSSGSGYTF.

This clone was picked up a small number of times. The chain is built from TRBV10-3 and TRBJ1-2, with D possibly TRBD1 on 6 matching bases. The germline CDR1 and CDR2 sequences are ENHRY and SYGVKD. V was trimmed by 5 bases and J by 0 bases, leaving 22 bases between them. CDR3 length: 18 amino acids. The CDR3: CAISLRPGQPTANYGYTF. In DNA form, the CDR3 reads TGTGCCATCAGTCTTAGGCCGGGACAACCGACGGCTAACTATGGCTACACCTTC.

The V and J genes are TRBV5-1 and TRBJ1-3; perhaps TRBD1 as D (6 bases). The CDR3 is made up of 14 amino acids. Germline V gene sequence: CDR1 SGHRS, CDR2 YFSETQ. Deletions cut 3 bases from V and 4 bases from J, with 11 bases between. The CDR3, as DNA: TGCGCCAGCAGCTCGGCAGGGGACGGAAACACCATATATTTT. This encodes CASSSAGDGNTIYF.

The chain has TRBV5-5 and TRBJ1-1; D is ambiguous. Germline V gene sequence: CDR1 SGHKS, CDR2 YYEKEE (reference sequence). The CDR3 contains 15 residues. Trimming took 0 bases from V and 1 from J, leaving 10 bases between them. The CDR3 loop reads CASSLASYRNTEAFF. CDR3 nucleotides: TGTGCCAGCAGCTTGGCCTCTTACAGGAACACTGAAGCTTTCTTT.

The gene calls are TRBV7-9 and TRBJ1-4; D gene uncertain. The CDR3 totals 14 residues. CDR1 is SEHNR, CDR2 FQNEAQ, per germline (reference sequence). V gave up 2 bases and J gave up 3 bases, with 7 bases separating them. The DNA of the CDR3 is TGTGCCAGCAGCTTACGGGAGGCTAATGAAAAACTGTTTTTT. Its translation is CASSLREANEKLFF.

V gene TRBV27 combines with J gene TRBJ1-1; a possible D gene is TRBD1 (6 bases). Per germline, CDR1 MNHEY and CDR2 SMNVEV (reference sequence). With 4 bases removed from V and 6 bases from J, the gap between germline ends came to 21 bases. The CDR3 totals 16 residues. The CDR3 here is CASSSLGARSVSEAFF. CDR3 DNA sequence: TGTGCCAGCAGTTCACTGGGGGCACGGTCTGTCTCTGAAGCTTTCTTT.

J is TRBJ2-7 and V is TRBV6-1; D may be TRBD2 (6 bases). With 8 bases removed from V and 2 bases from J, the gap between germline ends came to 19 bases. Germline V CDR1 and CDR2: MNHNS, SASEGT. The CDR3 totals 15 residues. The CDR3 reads CASAKGGKKAYEQYF. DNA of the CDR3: TGTGCCAGCGCCAAAGGAGGGAAGAAAGCCTACGAGCAGTACTTC.

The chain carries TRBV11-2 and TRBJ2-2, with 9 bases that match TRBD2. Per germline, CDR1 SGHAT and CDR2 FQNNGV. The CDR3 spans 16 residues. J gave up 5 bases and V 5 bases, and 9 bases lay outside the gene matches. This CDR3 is CASSRHSGSRTGELFF. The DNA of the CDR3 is TGTGCCAGCAGCCGTCATAGCGGGAGTAGGACCGGGGAGCTGTTTTTT.

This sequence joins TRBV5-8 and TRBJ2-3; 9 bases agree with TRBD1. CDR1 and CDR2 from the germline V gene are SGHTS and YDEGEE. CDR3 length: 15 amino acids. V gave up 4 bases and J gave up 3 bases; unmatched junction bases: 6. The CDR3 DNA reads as TGTGCCAGCAGCCGGGGACAGGGAAGTACAGATACGCAGTATTTT. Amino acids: CASSRGQGSTDTQYF. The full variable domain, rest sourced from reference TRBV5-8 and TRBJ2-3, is EAGVTQSPTHLIKTRGQQATLRCSPISGHTSVYWYQQALGLGLQFLLWYDEGEERNRGNFPPRFSGRQFPNYSSELNVNALELEDSALYLCASSRGQGSTDTQYFGPGTRLTVL.

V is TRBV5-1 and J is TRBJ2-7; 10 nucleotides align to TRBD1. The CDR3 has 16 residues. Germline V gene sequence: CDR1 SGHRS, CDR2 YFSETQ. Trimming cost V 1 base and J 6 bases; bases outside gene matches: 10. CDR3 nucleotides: TGCGCCAGCAGCTTGCGAGCCCCGGGACAGGGGTCCGAGCAGTACTTC. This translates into CASSLRAPGQGSEQYF.

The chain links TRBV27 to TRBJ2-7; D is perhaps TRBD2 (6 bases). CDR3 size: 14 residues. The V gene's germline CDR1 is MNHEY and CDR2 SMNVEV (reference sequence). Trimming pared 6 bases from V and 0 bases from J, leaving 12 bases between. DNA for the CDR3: TGTGCCAGCAGAGGGACTCTCTCCTCCTACGAGCAGTACTTC. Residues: CASRGTLSSYEQYF.

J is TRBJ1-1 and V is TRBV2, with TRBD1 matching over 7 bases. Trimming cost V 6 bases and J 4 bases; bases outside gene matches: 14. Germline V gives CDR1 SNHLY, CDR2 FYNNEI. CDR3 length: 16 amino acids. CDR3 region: CASSYLGRTGSTEAFF. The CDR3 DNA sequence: TGTGCCAGCAGCTATTTGGGGCGGACAGGCAGCACTGAAGCTTTCTTT.

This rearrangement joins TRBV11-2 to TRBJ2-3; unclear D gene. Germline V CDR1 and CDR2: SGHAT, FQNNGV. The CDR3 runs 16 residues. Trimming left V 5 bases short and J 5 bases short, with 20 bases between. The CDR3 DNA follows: TGTGCCAGCAGCCCGTACGCCACGATCTCAGGAGATACGCAGTATTTT. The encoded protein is CASSPYATISGDTQYF.

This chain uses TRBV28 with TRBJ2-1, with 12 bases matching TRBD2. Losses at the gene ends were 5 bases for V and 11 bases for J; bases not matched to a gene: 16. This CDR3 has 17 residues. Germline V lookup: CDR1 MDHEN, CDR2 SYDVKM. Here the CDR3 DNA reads TGTGCCAGCAGTCCTAGGGGGACTAGCGGGTCCCGAGGCAAGCAGTTCTTC. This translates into CASSPRGTSGSRGKQFF.

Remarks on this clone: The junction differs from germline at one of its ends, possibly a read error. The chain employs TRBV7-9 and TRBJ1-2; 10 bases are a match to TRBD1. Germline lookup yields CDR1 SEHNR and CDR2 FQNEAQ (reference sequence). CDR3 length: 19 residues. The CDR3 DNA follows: TGTTCCAGCAGCTTAGAGGTCCCGGGACAGGGGTATTTCGACTATGGCTACACCTTC. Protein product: CSSSLEVPGQGYFDYGYTF. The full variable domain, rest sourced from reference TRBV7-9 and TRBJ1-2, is DTGVSQNPRHKITKRGQNVTFRCDPISEHNRLYWYRQTLGQGPEFLTYFQNEAQLEKSRLLSDRFSAERPKGSFSTLEIQRTEQGDSAMYLCSSSLEVPGQGYFDYGYTFGSGTRLTVV.

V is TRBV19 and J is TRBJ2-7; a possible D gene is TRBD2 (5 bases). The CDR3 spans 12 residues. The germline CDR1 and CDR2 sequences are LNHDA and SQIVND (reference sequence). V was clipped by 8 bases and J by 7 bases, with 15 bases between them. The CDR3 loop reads CASSSRSGEQYF. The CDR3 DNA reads TGTGCCAGTTCGAGCAGGTCGGGAGAGCAGTACTTC.

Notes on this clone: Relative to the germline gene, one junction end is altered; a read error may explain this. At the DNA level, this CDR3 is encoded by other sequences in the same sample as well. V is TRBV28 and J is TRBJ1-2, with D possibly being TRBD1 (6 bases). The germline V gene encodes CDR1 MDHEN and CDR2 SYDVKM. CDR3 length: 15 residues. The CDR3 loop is CASSLFNRGQQGYTF. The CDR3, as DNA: TGTGCCAGCAGCTTATTTAACCGAGGACAGCAAGGCTACACCTTC.

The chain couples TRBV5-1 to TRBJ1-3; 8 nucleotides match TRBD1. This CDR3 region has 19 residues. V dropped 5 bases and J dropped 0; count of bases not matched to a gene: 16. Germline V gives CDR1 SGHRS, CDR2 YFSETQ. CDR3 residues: CASSPTGTGPPLSGNTIYF. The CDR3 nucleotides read TGCGCCAGCAGTCCCACCGGGACAGGACCACCCCTCTCTGGAAACACCATATATTTT.

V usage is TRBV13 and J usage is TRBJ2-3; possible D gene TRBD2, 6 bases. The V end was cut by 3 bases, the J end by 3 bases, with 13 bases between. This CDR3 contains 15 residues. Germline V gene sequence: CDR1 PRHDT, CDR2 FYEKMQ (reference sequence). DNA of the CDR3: TGTGCCAGCAGCTTTGGTGGGAGGAGGACAGATACGCAGTATTTT. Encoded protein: CASSFGGRRTDTQYF.

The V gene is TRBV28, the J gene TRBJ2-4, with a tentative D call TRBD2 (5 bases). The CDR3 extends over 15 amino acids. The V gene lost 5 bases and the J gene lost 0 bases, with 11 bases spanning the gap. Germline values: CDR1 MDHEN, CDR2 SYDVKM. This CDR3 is CASSPPGIAKNIQYF. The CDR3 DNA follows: TGTGCCAGCAGTCCTCCGGGGATAGCCAAAAACATTCAGTACTTC.

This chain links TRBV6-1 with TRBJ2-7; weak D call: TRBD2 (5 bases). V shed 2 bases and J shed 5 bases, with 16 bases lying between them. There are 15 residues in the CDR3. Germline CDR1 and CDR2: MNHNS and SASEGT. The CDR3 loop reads CASSERRFSRDEQYF. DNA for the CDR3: TGTGCCAGCAGTGAAAGGAGGTTTTCTCGGGACGAGCAGTACTTC.

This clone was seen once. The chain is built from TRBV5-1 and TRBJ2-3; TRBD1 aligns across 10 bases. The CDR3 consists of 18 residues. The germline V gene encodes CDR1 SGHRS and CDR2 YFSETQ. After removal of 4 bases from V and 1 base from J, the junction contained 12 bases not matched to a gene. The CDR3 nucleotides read TGCGCCAGCAGCCGTCCCGGGACAGGGGAACGGGGCACAGATACGCAGTATTTT. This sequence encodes CASSRPGTGERGTDTQYF.